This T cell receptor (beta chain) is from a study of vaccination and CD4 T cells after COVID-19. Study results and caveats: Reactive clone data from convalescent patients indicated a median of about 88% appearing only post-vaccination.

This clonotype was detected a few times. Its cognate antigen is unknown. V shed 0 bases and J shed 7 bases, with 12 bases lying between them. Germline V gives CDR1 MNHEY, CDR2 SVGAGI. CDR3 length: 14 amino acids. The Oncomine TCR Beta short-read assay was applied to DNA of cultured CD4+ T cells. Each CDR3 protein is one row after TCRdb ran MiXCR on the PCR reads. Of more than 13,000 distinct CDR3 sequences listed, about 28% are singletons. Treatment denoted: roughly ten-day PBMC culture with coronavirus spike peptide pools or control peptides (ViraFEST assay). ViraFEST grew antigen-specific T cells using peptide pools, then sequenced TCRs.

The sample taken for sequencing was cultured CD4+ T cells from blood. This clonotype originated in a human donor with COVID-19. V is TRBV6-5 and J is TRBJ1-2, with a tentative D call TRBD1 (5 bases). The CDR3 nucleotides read TGTGCCAGCAGTTACTCGGGGGGTCCGGGTGGCTACACCTTC. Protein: CASSYSGGPGGYTF.